The rows below give T cell receptor beta chains drawn from one sample of a study of control samples from healthy donors and cancer patients. Repertoires were generated with immunoSEQ multiplex PCR, while TCRdb's copy carries only in-frame clones and drops some. The data hold over 100,000 clones, with more than 70% observed a single time. Sequenced input: blood. These receptor sequences come from a man aged 35 to 55 in good health. Each CDR3 is given with its conserved first and last residue. The D gene is left open where the match is weak. Only part of the rows carry a size: once, few, many, or a class if the clone is expanded.

clone size,J gene,V gene,D gene,CDR3 protein,CDR3 DNA
NA,TRBJ1-1,TRBV18,NA,CASSPDTEAFF,TGTGCCAGCTCACCGGACACTGAAGCTTTCTTT
NA,TRBJ2-7,TRBV9,TRBD1,CASSGRDRTYEQYF,TGTGCCAGCAGCGGACGGGACAGAACCTACGAGCAGTACTTC
NA,TRBJ2-7,TRBV14,NA,CASSQERGAVYEQYF,TGTGCCAGCAGCCAAGAGAGGGGGGCCGTCTACGAGCAGTACTTC
NA,TRBJ2-7,TRBV7-8,NA,CASSLERAGSLSYEQYF,TGTGCCAGCAGCTTAGAACGGGCCGGCAGCCTTTCCTACGAGCAGTACTTC
NA,TRBJ1-2,TRBV7-2,NA,CASSLHYGYTF,TGTGCCAGCAGCTTACACTATGGCTACACCTTC
NA,TRBJ2-3,TRBV10-1,NA,CASAATVTDTQYF,TGCGCCAGCGCGGCGACAGTCACAGATACGCAGTATTTT
NA,TRBJ2-5,TRBV11-3,NA,CASSSSFGGSLGTQYF,TGTGCCAGCAGCTCCTCTTTTGGGGGGTCGCTCGGGACCCAGTACTTC
NA,TRBJ2-7,TRBV19,TRBD2,CASSMSGGAYEQYF,TGTGCCAGTAGTATGAGCGGGGGGGCCTACGAGCAGTACTTC
NA,TRBJ1-1,TRBV6-6,NA,CASKIGWNTEAFF,TGTGCCAGCAAAATAGGATGGAACACTGAAGCTTTCTTT
few,TRBJ2-3,TRBV6-4,TRBD2,CASSELAGADTQYF,TGTGCCAGCAGTGAACTAGCGGGGGCAGATACGCAGTATTTT
NA,TRBJ2-5,TRBV5-1,TRBD1,CASSSSQGSQYF,TGCGCCAGCAGCTCGTCACAGGGGAGCCAGTACTTC
NA,TRBJ2-1,TRBV7-9,NA,CASSARNEQFF,TGTGCCAGCAGCGCTAGGAATGAGCAGTTCTTC
NA,TRBJ1-6,TRBV6-6,NA,CASSNSPTGNNSPLHF,TGTGCCAGCAGTAACAGCCCAACAGGGAATAATTCACCCCTCCACTTT
NA,TRBJ1-2,TRBV2,NA,CASSEDTDYGYTF,TGTGCCAGCAGTGAGGACACAGACTATGGCTACACCTTC
NA,TRBJ2-3,TRBV5-1,NA,CASSLQTDTQYF,TGCGCCAGCAGCTTGCAAACCGATACGCAGTATTTT
NA,TRBJ1-2,TRBV7-2,TRBD1,CASSLGGQGGNYGYTF,TGTGCCAGCAGCTTAGGGGGACAGGGAGGTAACTATGGCTACACCTTC
few,TRBJ1-1,TRBV6-5,NA,CASSSDGSSGAEAFF,TGTGCCAGCAGTTCGGACGGATCGTCGGGGGCTGAAGCTTTCTTT
NA,TRBJ2-7,TRBV11-3,TRBD1,CASSFSGTGSYEQYF,TGTGCCAGCAGCTTCTCCGGGACAGGTTCCTACGAGCAGTACTTC
NA,TRBJ2-7,TRBV5-1,TRBD1,CASSLGQVPYEQYF,TGCGCCAGCAGCCTAGGACAGGTCCCCTACGAGCAGTACTTC
once,TRBJ1-2,TRBV15,NA,CATSRGTANGYTF,TGTGCCACCAGCAGGGGGACGGCGAATGGCTACACCTTC
NA,TRBJ1-5,TRBV24-1,NA,CATSAEYSNQPQHF,TGTGCCACCAGTGCCGAGTATAGCAATCAGCCCCAGCATTTT
once,TRBJ1-1,TRBV24-1,TRBD1,CATSVAGGTEAFF,TGTGCCACCAGTGTGGCAGGGGGGACTGAAGCTTTCTTT